Shown below are 24 T cell receptor beta chains from a single sample sequenced in a study of graft-versus-host responses after intestinal transplantation. Generated by immunoSEQ multiplex PCR, the TCRdb table keeps only in-frame clones and is missing some. The sample yields about 98,000 clones, 86% seen once. Here the sequenced sample was PBMCs, taken 255 days after intestinal transplant. The receptors shown here come from a human patient who received an intestinal transplant, so some T cells may come from the graft donor.

V usage is TRBV6-1 and J usage is TRBJ1-2, with 8 positions matching TRBD1. Trimming at V came to 5 bases and at J to 8 bases, leaving 7 bases not matched to a gene. Germline V gene sequence: CDR1 MNHNS, CDR2 SASEGT. This CDR3 is built from 13 residues. The CDR3 loop reads CASSNPTGAGYTF. In DNA form, the CDR3 reads TGTGCCAGCAGTAATCCGACAGGGGCCGGCTACACCTTC.

The rearrangement uses TRBV19 and TRBJ2-1; D not certain. There are 11 residues in the CDR3. Germline V gives CDR1 LNHDA, CDR2 SQIVND (reference sequence). V lost 4 bases and J lost 10, with 8 bases in between. The CDR3 DNA reads TGTGCCAGTAGTACAGAGCAAGAGCAGTTCTTC. Translation: CASSTEQEQFF.

The rearrangement links TRBV27 to TRBJ2-5, with 8 bases fitting TRBD1. In germline, CDR1 is MNHEY, CDR2 SMNVEV (reference sequence). The CDR3 loop spans 14 amino acids. V lost 5 bases, J lost 4 bases, and 6 bases stayed unmatched. The CDR3 DNA is TGTGCCAGCAGTCCGCGACAGGGGTTAGAGACCCAGTACTTC. Its protein product is CASSPRQGLETQYF.

Only a few counts were recorded for this clone. V and J are TRBV27 and TRBJ1-6; TRBD1 is a possible D gene (5 bases). Germline-derived CDR1 and CDR2 are MNHEY and SMNVEV (reference sequence). V lost 8 bases and J 0 bases, leaving 11 bases between the germline ends. The CDR3 has 15 amino acids. CDR3 DNA sequence: TGTGCCAGCTCACGGGGACCCTCCTATAATTCACCCCTCCACTTT. It is translated as CASSRGPSYNSPLHF.

The rearrangement links TRBV28 to TRBJ1-6, with TRBD1 matching 7 bases. The CDR3 consists of 13 residues. Looked up from germline, CDR1 is MDHEN and CDR2 is SYDVKM. V shed 10 bases and J 8 bases; nucleotides not matched to a gene: 8. This CDR3 is CAIQGTHHSPLHF. The DNA of the CDR3 is TGTGCCATACAGGGGACCCACCATTCACCCCTCCACTTT.

The chain couples TRBV6-5 to TRBJ1-1; perhaps TRBD1 as D (6 bases). V shed 4 bases and J shed 4 bases, with 10 bases lying between them. Germline V CDR1 and CDR2: MNHEY, SVGAGI. The CDR3 runs to 13 residues. CDR3 region: CASSLGHFTEAFF. CDR3 DNA: TGTGCCAGCAGTTTGGGACACTTCACTGAAGCTTTCTTT.

The chain combines TRBV15 with TRBJ1-1; D is unresolved. The CDR3 has 12 amino acids. CDR1 is LNHNV and CDR2 is YYDKDF in the germline V gene (reference sequence). The V and J ends lost 1 base and 4 bases respectively, with 4 bases between them. The CDR3, as DNA: TGTGCCACCAGCAGAGTAGGCACTGAAGCTTTCTTT. Translation: CATSRVGTEAFF.

V usage is TRBV5-6 and J usage is TRBJ1-4, with TRBD1 identical over 10 bases. The CDR3 is 15 residues long. After removal of 0 bases from V and 7 bases from J, the junction contained 3 bases not matched to a gene. Looked up from germline, CDR1 is SGHDT and CDR2 is YYEEEE. The CDR3 DNA is TGTGCCAGCAGCTTGGGCGACAGGGGGCTTGAAAAACTGTTTTTT. It translates to CASSLGDRGLEKLFF.

In the case of this clone: The same CDR3 is also encoded by other DNA sequences in this sample. V is TRBV28 and J is TRBJ2-5; D gene uncertain. From germline, CDR1 is MDHEN and CDR2 SYDVKM. Trimming took off 8 bases at V and 1 base at J, with 17 bases between the two ends. This CDR3 has 15 residues. The CDR3: CASSNNRLLQETQYF. The CDR3 DNA is TGTGCCAGCTCCAACAATAGGCTGCTCCAAGAGACCCAGTACTTC.

V usage is TRBV18 and J usage is TRBJ2-5; 8 bases line up with TRBD1. The J call is uncertain, as TRBJ2-7 better fits the DNA end. The CDR3 has 20 residues. The V gene's germline CDR1 is KGHSH and CDR2 LQKENI. The CDR3 sequence: CASSPPRTGTIGSFSYEQYF. CDR3 DNA: TGTGCCAGCTCACCACCGCGGACAGGGACGATCGGATCTTTTTCCTACGAGCAGTACTTC.

The chain recombines TRBV6-5 with TRBJ2-1, with D uncertain. Trimming removed 5 bases from V and 0 bases from J, with 11 bases in between. This CDR3 contains 15 residues. CDR1 is MNHEY and CDR2 is SVGAGI in the germline V gene. The DNA of the CDR3 is TGTGCCAGCAGTCGTACCTCGAGCTCCTACAATGAGCAGTTCTTC. Its translation: CASSRTSSSYNEQFF.

This rearrangement joins TRBV5-1 to TRBJ2-5, with unresolved D. Germline-derived CDR1 and CDR2 are SGHRS and YFSETQ. V was clipped by 2 bases and J by 1 base, with 6 bases between them. This CDR3 comprises 13 residues. The CDR3 DNA sequence: TGCGCCAGCAGCTTAGCGTTCCAAGAGACCCAGTACTTC. This gives the protein CASSLAFQETQYF. Full variable domain (outside the CDR3, taken from reference TRBV5-1 and TRBJ2-5): KAGVTQTPRYLIKTRGQQVTLSCSPISGHRSVSWYQQTPGQGLQFLFEYFSETQRNKGNFPGRFSGRQFSNSRSEMNVSTLELGDSALYLCASSLAFQETQYFGPGTRLLVL.

The V and J genes are TRBV7-6 and TRBJ2-1; 7 positions agree with TRBD1. This CDR3 is 12 amino acids long. Germline V CDR1 and CDR2: SGHVS, FNYEAQ. Germline trimming cut 0 bases from V and 11 bases from J; bases unmatched to any gene: 1. The CDR3 sequence: CASSLAGGKQFF. The CDR3, as DNA: TGTGCCAGCAGCTTAGCAGGGGGCAAGCAGTTCTTC.

The chain carries TRBV18 and TRBJ1-5, with a weak D call TRBD1 (5 bases). The CDR3 sequence is 14 residues long. V was cut by 3 bases and J by 4 bases, with 10 bases left in between. CDR1 KGHSH and CDR2 LQKENI come from the germline V gene. In DNA form, the CDR3 reads TGTGCCAGCTCACCGGGGGTGTATAATCAGCCCCAGCATTTT. Translating gives CASSPGVYNQPQHF.

This chain joins TRBV7-3 and TRBJ1-1; the D is unclear. The V end was cut by 2 bases, the J end by 1 base, with 5 bases between. The CDR3 extends over 13 amino acids. Germline V gives CDR1 SGHTA, CDR2 FQGTGA. This CDR3 is CASSLPGNTEAFF. CDR3 DNA: TGTGCCAGCAGCTTACCAGGGAACACTGAAGCTTTCTTT.

The chain couples TRBV6-6 to TRBJ1-2, with 7 bases lining up with TRBD1. With V trimmed by 5 bases and J by 6 bases, 15 bases remained unmatched. The length of the CDR3 is 16 residues. In germline, CDR1 is MNHNY, CDR2 SVGAGI (reference sequence). The CDR3 DNA is TGTGCCAGCAGTCACCGACAGGGCCTCAACAGGAATGGCTACACCTTC. Residues: CASSHRQGLNRNGYTF.

V gene TRBV27 combines with J gene TRBJ1-2, with no clear D. The CDR3 sequence is 14 residues long. The V gene lost 3 bases and the J gene lost 0 bases, with 8 bases spanning the gap. The V gene's germline CDR1 is MNHEY and CDR2 SMNVEV (reference sequence). The CDR3 DNA reads TGTGCCAGCAGTTTGAGAGGTACTAACTATGGCTACACCTTC. It encodes CASSLRGTNYGYTF.

V gene TRBV7-9 combines with J gene TRBJ1-2; D gene uncertain. The ends were cut back, 7 bases at V and 5 bases at J, with 17 bases in the middle. The CDR3 has 14 residues. Germline V gene data show CDR1 as SEHNR and CDR2 as FQNEAQ (reference sequence). This CDR3 reads CASTVEANFYGYTF. The CDR3 DNA reads as TGTGCCAGCACCGTCGAGGCAAACTTTTATGGCTACACCTTC.

This clone occurred a few times. As DNA, the CDR3 is TGTGCCAGTAGTAGCGAAGTCTACTATGGCTACACCTTC. Translated: CASSSEVYYGYTF. The rearrangement joins TRBV19 to TRBJ1-2; D remains ambiguous. CDR3 length equals 13 residues. The germline V gene encodes CDR1 LNHDA and CDR2 SQIVND (reference sequence). V was trimmed by 4 bases and J by 3 bases, leaving 9 bases between them.

The chain is built from TRBV6-6 and TRBJ1-2, with unresolved D. CDR3 length: 12 amino acids. V was pared by 2 bases and J by 8 bases, with 9 bases between. Germline V lookup: CDR1 MNHNY, CDR2 SVGAGI (reference sequence). CDR3 sequence reads: CASSYLTRGYTF. Here the CDR3 DNA reads TGTGCCAGCAGTTACCTAACGCGGGGCTACACCTTC.

V gene TRBV27 combines with J gene TRBJ1-5; tentative D call: TRBD1 (6 bases). The CDR3 is made up of 19 amino acids. Germline V gives CDR1 MNHEY, CDR2 SMNVEV (reference sequence). V was shortened by 3 bases and J by 4 bases, with 25 bases between the two germline ends. The CDR3 nucleotides are TGTGCCAGCAGTTTCGGGGGCGGCGTTGTGGGGGACACGAATCAGCCCCAGCATTTT. Its translation is CASSFGGGVVGDTNQPQHF.

This clone occurred a few times. The chain has TRBV10-3 and TRBJ1-2; TRBD1 aligns across 7 bases. Germline V gives CDR1 ENHRY, CDR2 SYGVKD. Trimming removed 10 bases from V and 0 bases from J; junction bases left unmatched: 8. The CDR3 contains 14 residues. CDR3 DNA: TGTGCCACGCAATCGACAGGGTCTAACTATGGCTACACCTTC. Translation: CATQSTGSNYGYTF.

In this sample, this clone is medium-sized (0.01 to 0.1%). The chain recombines TRBV5-1 with TRBJ1-1, with D hard to call. V was clipped by 0 bases and J by 0 bases, with 6 bases between them. This CDR3 has 14 amino acids. The germline V gene has CDR1 SGHRS and CDR2 YFSETQ. CDR3 sequence reads: CASSLASLNTEAFF. For the CDR3, the DNA is TGCGCCAGCAGCTTGGCCAGCTTGAACACTGAAGCTTTCTTT.

The chain couples TRBV28 to TRBJ2-3; either TRBD1 or TRBD2 may fit D (5 bases each). V lost 6 bases to trimming and J lost 6 bases, with 13 bases between them. The CDR3 covers 13 residues. CDR1 MDHEN and CDR2 SYDVKM come from the germline V gene. The DNA of the CDR3 is TGTGCCAGCAGCCTCGGGGCTTTGGATACGCAGTATTTT. Its translation is CASSLGALDTQYF.